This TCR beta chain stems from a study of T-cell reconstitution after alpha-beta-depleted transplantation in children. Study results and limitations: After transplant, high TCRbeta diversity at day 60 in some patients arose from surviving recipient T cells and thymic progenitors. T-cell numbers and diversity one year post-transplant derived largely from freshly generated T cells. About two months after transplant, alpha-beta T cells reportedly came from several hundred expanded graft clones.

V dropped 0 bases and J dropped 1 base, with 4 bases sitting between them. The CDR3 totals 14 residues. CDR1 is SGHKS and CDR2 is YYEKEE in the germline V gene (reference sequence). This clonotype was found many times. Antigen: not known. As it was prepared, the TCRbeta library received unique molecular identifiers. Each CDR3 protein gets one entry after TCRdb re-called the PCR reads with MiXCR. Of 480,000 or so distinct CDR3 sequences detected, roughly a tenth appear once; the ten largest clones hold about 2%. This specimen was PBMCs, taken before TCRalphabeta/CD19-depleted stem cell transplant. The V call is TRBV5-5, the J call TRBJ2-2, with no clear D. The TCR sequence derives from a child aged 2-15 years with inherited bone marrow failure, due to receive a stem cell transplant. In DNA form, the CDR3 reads TGTGCCAGCAGCTTGGACGTGAACACCGGGGAGCTGTTTTTT. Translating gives CASSLDVNTGELFF.